The clone carrying this T cell receptor (beta chain) was observed once. Libraries were prepared by immunoSEQ multiplex PCR; TCRdb keeps only in-frame clonotypes and omits some of them. This table holds 75,000 to 95,000 clones, 85% to 95% found once. This sample was included in a study of technical replicates of blood from several donors. Between the trimmed V and J ends, which lost 3 bases and 7 bases, there was a span of 14 bases. CDR3 size: 14 residues. CDR1 is SGDLS and CDR2 is YYNGEE in the germline V gene. The specimen sequenced was T cells isolated from PBMCs. This sequence originates from a human donor in good health. V usage is TRBV9 and J usage is TRBJ2-1; D is perhaps TRBD1 (5 bases). This chain's CDR3 is CASSASGFVNEQFF. The CDR3 DNA is TGTGCCAGCAGCGCATCAGGGTTTGTTAATGAGCAGTTCTTC.